This T cell receptor (beta chain) derives from a study of blood T cell repertoires in COVID-19. At the level of the study: Both acute and convalescent COVID-19 samples were obtained from the United States, Italy and Spain. Sources were T cells, B-cell-depleted T cells, or PBMCs; the material itself was cDNA or gDNA.

The CDR3 spans 16 residues. V was clipped by 5 bases and J by 3 bases, with 14 bases between them. Germline CDR1 reads MDHEN; CDR2 reads SYDVKM. Study processing details: Quantification of nucleated cells was approximated via reference gene primer amplification. Produced via immunoSEQ multiplex PCR; TCRdb's table is partial and in-frame only. That table gives V, J and clone size, and the DNA gave D and trimming. In the table there are roughly 230,000 clones, approximately 88% of which are singletons. Material: peripheral blood. This TCR derives from a man in his forties or fifties with acute or convalescent COVID-19. This rearrangement joins TRBV28 to TRBJ2-6; D ambiguous. The CDR3 sequence is CASSLGGRGGANVLTF. DNA of the CDR3: TGTGCCAGCAGTCTAGGCGGCCGCGGTGGGGCCAACGTCCTGACTTTC.